This TCR beta chain comes out of a study of blood T cell repertoires in COVID-19. Original data processing: Amplification of reference gene primers provided the estimated nucleated cell counts. The protocol was immunoSEQ multiplex PCR, while the TCRdb copy is restricted to in-frame clones and leaves out a portion. Clone size and V and J calls were adopted from that table, with D and trimming inferred from the DNA. The sample has about 110,000 clones, under 90% seen once. V shed 5 bases, J shed 5 bases, and the junction held 10 bases outside the gene matches. The CDR3 contains 15 residues. CDR1 is SGHAT and CDR2 is FQNNGV in the germline V gene.

The TCR sequence derives from a woman between 50 and 59 years old with acute or convalescent COVID-19. Sequencing used peripheral blood. The chain carries TRBV11-2 and TRBJ1-1; 8 bases are shared with TRBD1. This CDR3 is CASSVTDRDITEAFF. CDR3 DNA sequence: TGTGCCAGCAGCGTAACGGACAGGGATATAACTGAAGCTTTCTTT.